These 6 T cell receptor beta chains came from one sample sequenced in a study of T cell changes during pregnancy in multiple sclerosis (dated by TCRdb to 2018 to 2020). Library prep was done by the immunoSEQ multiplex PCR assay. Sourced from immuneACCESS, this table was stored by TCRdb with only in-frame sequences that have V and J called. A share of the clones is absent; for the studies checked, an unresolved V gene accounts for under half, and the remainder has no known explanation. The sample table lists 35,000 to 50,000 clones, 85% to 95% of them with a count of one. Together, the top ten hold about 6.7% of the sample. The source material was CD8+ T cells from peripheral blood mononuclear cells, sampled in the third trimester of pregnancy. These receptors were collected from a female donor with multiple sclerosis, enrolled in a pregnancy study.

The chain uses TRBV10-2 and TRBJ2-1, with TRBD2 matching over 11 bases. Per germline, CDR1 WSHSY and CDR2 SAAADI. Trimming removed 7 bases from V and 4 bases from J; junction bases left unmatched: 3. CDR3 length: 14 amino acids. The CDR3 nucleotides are TGCGCCAGCAAGACTAGCGGGGAATACAATGAGCAGTTCTTC. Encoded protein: CASKTSGEYNEQFF.

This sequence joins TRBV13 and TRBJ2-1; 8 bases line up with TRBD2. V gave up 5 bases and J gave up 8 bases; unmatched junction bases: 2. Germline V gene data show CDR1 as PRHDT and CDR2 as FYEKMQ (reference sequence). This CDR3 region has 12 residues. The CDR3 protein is CASSPGLDEQFF. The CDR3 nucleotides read TGTGCCAGCAGCCCGGGACTAGATGAGCAGTTCTTC.

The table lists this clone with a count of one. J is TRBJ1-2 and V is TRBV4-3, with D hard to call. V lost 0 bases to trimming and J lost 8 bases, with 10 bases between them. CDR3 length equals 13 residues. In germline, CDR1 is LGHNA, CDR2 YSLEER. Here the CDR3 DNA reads TGCGCCAGCAGCCAAGATCGAGTTCACGGCTACACCTTC. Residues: CASSQDRVHGYTF.

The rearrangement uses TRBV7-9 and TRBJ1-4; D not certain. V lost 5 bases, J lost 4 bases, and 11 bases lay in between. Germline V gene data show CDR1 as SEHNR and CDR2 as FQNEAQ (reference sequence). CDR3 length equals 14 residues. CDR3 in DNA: TGTGCCAGCAGCGCTGGTGGGAGTAATGAAAAACTGTTTTTT. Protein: CASSAGGSNEKLFF.

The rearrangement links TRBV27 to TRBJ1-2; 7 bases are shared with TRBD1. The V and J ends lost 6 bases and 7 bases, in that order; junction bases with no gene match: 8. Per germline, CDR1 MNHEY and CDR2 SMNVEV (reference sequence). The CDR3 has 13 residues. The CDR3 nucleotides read TGTGCCAGCAGCATGGCAGGGGGAAGTGGCTACACCTTC. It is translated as CASSMAGGSGYTF.

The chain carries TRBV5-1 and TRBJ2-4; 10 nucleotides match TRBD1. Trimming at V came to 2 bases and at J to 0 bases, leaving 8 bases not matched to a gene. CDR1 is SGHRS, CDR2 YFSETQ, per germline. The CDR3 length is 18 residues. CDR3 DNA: TGCGCCAGCAGCTTTTCGGACAGGGGGTCCTTAGCCAAAAACATTCAGTACTTC. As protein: CASSFSDRGSLAKNIQYF.